Shown below are 29 T cell receptor beta chains from a single sample sequenced in a study of CD8 T cells in ankylosing spondylitis. TCRdb independently ran MiXCR on the 5' RACE reads; one entry per CDR3 protein. The sample records some 300,000 distinct CDR3 sequences, less than 25% being singletons. The sequenced material came from blood, either unsorted or a sorted T cell fraction (not recorded which). These receptors came from a female donor with ankylosing spondylitis or in good health (not recorded which).

This clonotype was observed many times. The CDR3: CASSLDRLYGYTF. For the CDR3, the DNA is TGTGCCAGCAGCCTGGACAGGCTTTATGGCTACACCTTC. V and J are TRBV12-3 or TRBV12-4 and TRBJ1-2; 7 bases match TRBD1. With 6 bases clipped from V and 5 bases from J, the junction kept 6 bases outside the gene matches. The CDR3 totals 13 residues.

The chain links TRBV27 to TRBJ2-7; 10 bases align to TRBD1. The length of the CDR3 is 19 residues. V shed 3 bases and J 5 bases; nucleotides not matched to a gene: 19. CDR1 and CDR2 (germline): MNHEY, SMNVEV (reference sequence). This CDR3 reads CASSFRSRQGQGFFDEQYF. The CDR3 DNA reads as TGTGCCAGCAGTTTTCGCTCGAGACAGGGACAGGGGTTTTTCGACGAGCAGTACTTC.

This clonotype was observed a few times. The rearrangement uses TRBV7-9 and TRBJ1-2, with D unresolved. Germline CDR1 and CDR2: SEHNR and FQNEAQ (reference sequence). Trimming took off 1 base at V and 7 bases at J, with 13 bases between the two ends. This CDR3 has 14 amino acids. CDR3 nucleotides: TGTGCCAGCAGCTTAGTACAGATATTAGGTGGCTACACCTTC. Translating gives CASSLVQILGGYTF.

The chain employs TRBV6-1 and TRBJ1-1, with 11 bases that match TRBD1. Germline loops: CDR1 MNHNS, CDR2 SASEGT. The V and J ends lost 6 bases and 1 base, in that order; junction bases with no gene match: 7. The CDR3 length is 16 residues. The CDR3 spells CASRLGTGGGNTEAFF. CDR3 sequence (DNA): TGTGCCAGCAGACTGGGGACAGGGGGTGGGAACACTGAAGCTTTCTTT.

The rearrangement joins TRBV12-3 or TRBV12-4 to TRBJ1-1, with D maybe TRBD1 (5 bases). V lost 2 bases and J lost 6, with 10 bases in between. The CDR3 extends over 13 amino acids. In DNA, the CDR3 is TGTGCCAGCAGTTTAAGTAAGGGGCCTGAAGCTTTCTTT. It specifies CASSLSKGPEAFF.

V is TRBV30 and J is TRBJ2-3; D is possibly TRBD2 (5 bases). The ends were cut back, 7 bases at V and 5 bases at J, with 13 bases in the middle. CDR1 GTSNPN and CDR2 SVGIG come from the germline V gene (reference sequence). The CDR3 runs 12 residues. CDR3 region: CAFGRRGDTQYF. CDR3 sequence (DNA): TGTGCCTTTGGCCGACGGGGAGATACGCAGTATTTT.

This chain links TRBV20-1 with TRBJ2-1, with 13 bases fitting TRBD2. The V and J ends lost 0 bases and 4 bases, in that order; junction bases with no gene match: 3. The CDR3 consists of 16 residues. The germline V gene encodes CDR1 DFQATT and CDR2 SNEGSKA (reference sequence). The CDR3 is CSARDRGLAGYNEQFF. Here the CDR3 DNA reads TGCAGTGCTAGAGATAGGGGACTAGCGGGGTACAATGAGCAGTTCTTC.

This clonotype was recorded a few times. The rearrangement joins TRBV10-3 to TRBJ2-3, with D uncertain. Trimming pared 2 bases from V and 0 bases from J, leaving 3 bases between. The CDR3 loop spans 13 amino acids. CDR1 and CDR2 (germline): ENHRY, SYGVKD. The CDR3 DNA follows: TGTGCCATCAGTGAGGGGAGCACAGATACGCAGTATTTT. It is translated as CAISEGSTDTQYF.

The J gene is TRBJ1-2, the V gene TRBV7-2, with D tentatively TRBD1 (6 bases). The V gene lost 5 bases and the J gene lost 4 bases, with 14 bases spanning the gap. The germline gives CDR1 SGHTA, CDR2 FQGNSA. The CDR3 is 14 amino acids. This CDR3 reads CASSQHTGFYGYTF. CDR3 bases: TGTGCCAGCAGCCAACATACAGGGTTCTATGGCTACACCTTC.

The sample holds many counts of this clonotype. J is TRBJ1-2 and V is TRBV5-1; D gene ambiguous. The V end lost 3 bases, the J end lost 1 base, and 4 bases lay between the germline ends. The CDR3 runs 12 residues. The germline V gene has CDR1 SGHRS and CDR2 YFSETQ. In nucleotides, the CDR3 is TGCGCCAGCAGCTGGGATAACTATGGCTACACCTTC. This gives the protein CASSWDNYGYTF.

The chain carries TRBV30 and TRBJ2-5; D perhaps matches TRBD2 (6 bases). The V gene lost 5 bases and the J gene lost 5 bases, with 15 bases spanning the gap. Germline assignment: CDR1 GTSNPN and CDR2 SVGIG (reference sequence). The CDR3 has 13 amino acids. The CDR3 nucleotides read TGTGCCTGGGTAGCGGTCCTCCAGGAGACCCAGTACTTC. Residues: CAWVAVLQETQYF.

This clonotype was seen only a few times. The chain links TRBV9 to TRBJ2-7, with 9 bases fitting TRBD2. The CDR3 contains 15 residues. The germline V gene encodes CDR1 SGDLS and CDR2 YYNGEE. With V trimmed by 1 base and J by 3 bases, 5 bases remained unmatched. CDR3 in DNA: TGTGCCAGCAGCGTATGGGGTAGCGGGAGCTACGAGCAGTACTTC. It encodes CASSVWGSGSYEQYF.

This sequence joins TRBV11-3 and TRBJ1-1, with a weak D call TRBD1 (6 bases). The germline V and J ends were trimmed by 5 bases and 5 bases, with 15 bases remaining between them. This CDR3 region has 14 residues. CDR1 SGHNT and CDR2 YENEEA come from the germline V gene. The CDR3 sequence: CASSPGLGTTEAFF. CDR3 in DNA: TGTGCCAGCAGCCCCGGACTAGGGACAACTGAAGCTTTCTTT.

A few counts support this clonotype. This chain links TRBV29-1 with TRBJ2-5; 10 bases line up with TRBD2. Germline CDR1 is SQVTM and CDR2 is ANQGSEA. This CDR3 has 17 residues. The trim removed 1 base at V and 5 bases at J, leaving 13 bases unmatched. Here the CDR3 reads CSVEGIVAGGNRETQYF. CDR3 sequence (DNA): TGCAGCGTTGAAGGGATCGTAGCGGGAGGAAACCGGGAGACCCAGTACTTC.

The rearrangement links TRBV20-1 to TRBJ2-3, with a weak D call TRBD2 (6 bases). The V gene lost 3 bases and the J gene lost 5 bases, with 18 bases spanning the gap. The CDR3 consists of 15 residues. The germline V gene has CDR1 DFQATT and CDR2 SNEGSKA (reference sequence). The CDR3, as DNA: TGCAGTGCTAGGCTTGGCGGGGTGAAGGGAGATACGCAGTATTTT. Its protein is CSARLGGVKGDTQYF.

This clonotype appeared a few times. This chain uses TRBV6-5 with TRBJ1-4; D gene unclear. Germline loops: CDR1 MNHEY, CDR2 SVGAGI. The V end lost 0 bases, the J end lost 3 bases, and 5 bases lay between the germline ends. This CDR3 has 14 residues. CDR3 in amino acids: CASSYSQPNEKLFF. Here the CDR3 DNA reads TGTGCCAGCAGTTACTCGCAGCCTAATGAAAAACTGTTTTTT.

This clonotype was seen at least ten times. This chain uses TRBV10-3 with TRBJ2-1; D ambiguous. The CDR3 runs 14 residues. Per the germline V gene, CDR1 is ENHRY and CDR2 is SYGVKD. Trimming pared 8 bases from V and 7 bases from J, leaving 18 bases between. This CDR3 reads CAIGGHGDANEQFF. DNA for the CDR3: TGTGCCATCGGTGGGCACGGTGATGCGAATGAGCAGTTCTTC.

This clonotype was counted only a few times. The V and J genes are TRBV7-2 and TRBJ2-1, with unresolved D. The ends were cut back, 3 bases at V and 10 bases at J, with 10 bases in the middle. The CDR3 spans 12 residues. Germline-derived CDR1 and CDR2 are SGHTA and FQGNSA. The CDR3 nucleotides read TGTGCCAGCAGCTTGAGACCCTTGGAGCAGTTCTTC. The encoded protein is CASSLRPLEQFF.

A few counts support this clonotype. The chain employs TRBV5-5 and TRBJ2-1; D is possibly TRBD2 (6 bases). The CDR3 has 16 residues. The germline V gene has CDR1 SGHKS and CDR2 YYEKEE (reference sequence). The V and J ends lost 6 bases and 0 bases respectively, with 16 bases between them. The CDR3 DNA reads TGTGCCAGCACCGTAGCGGCTCTGAGCTCCTACAATGAGCAGTTCTTC. Translation: CASTVAALSSYNEQFF.

This clonotype has a handful of counts. This chain links TRBV20-1 with TRBJ2-7, with unresolved D. This CDR3 spans 13 amino acids. Germline loops: CDR1 DFQATT, CDR2 SNEGSKA (reference sequence). V was trimmed by 3 bases and J by 1 base, leaving 10 bases between them. The CDR3 region has the DNA TGCAGTGCTAGGGCCCTCGTTTCCTACGAGCAGTACTTC. It translates to CSARALVSYEQYF.

This clonotype was observed a few times. The chain recombines TRBV4-3 with TRBJ2-1, with TRBD2 matching 13 bases. The length of the CDR3 is 17 residues. Germline V gene sequence: CDR1 LGHNA, CDR2 YSLEER. With V trimmed by 4 bases and J by 7 bases, 10 bases remained unmatched. CDR3 sequence: CASSLFHWTSGSNEQFF. The CDR3, as DNA: TGCGCCAGCAGCCTGTTCCACTGGACTAGCGGGAGTAATGAGCAGTTCTTC.

In DNA form, the CDR3 reads TGCAGTGCTAGCCCGAGCGGGAGGACAGATACGCAGTATTTT. It yields the protein CSASPSGRTDTQYF. The V call is TRBV20-1, the J call TRBJ2-3, with 9 bases fitting TRBD2. Germline loops: CDR1 DFQATT, CDR2 SNEGSKA (reference sequence). CDR3 size: 14 residues. V dropped 3 bases and J dropped 3; count of bases not matched to a gene: 4.

This clonotype came up a few times. This CDR3 is CAWSHQTMAFF. CDR3 sequence (DNA): TGTGCCTGGAGTCACCAAACTATGGCTTTCTTT. The chain links TRBV30 to TRBJ1-1; D is ambiguous. The CDR3 is 11 residues long. V was clipped by 2 bases and J by 11 bases, with 12 bases between them. Germline values: CDR1 GTSNPN, CDR2 SVGIG (reference sequence).

This clonotype came up a few times. V gene TRBV29-1 combines with J gene TRBJ1-1; maybe TRBD1 (5 bases). Per germline, CDR1 SQVTM and CDR2 ANQGSEA. CDR3 length: 12 residues. Trimming stripped 7 bases from V and 4 bases from J, with 13 bases between. CDR3 amino acids: CSADTRGTEAFF. The CDR3 DNA reads as TGCAGCGCCGACACGAGGGGCACTGAAGCTTTCTTT. Variable domain in full (rest from reference TRBV29-1 and TRBJ1-1): SAVISQKPSRDICQRGTSLTIQCQVDSQVTMMFWYRQQPGQSLTLIATANQGSEATYESGFVIDKFPISRPNLTFSTLTVSNMSPEDSSIYLCSADTRGTEAFFGQGTRLTVV.

This clonotype was found many times. The chain uses TRBV7-9 and TRBJ2-3; TRBD2 might be the D (7 bases). This CDR3 is built from 15 residues. Looked up from germline, CDR1 is SEHNR and CDR2 is FQNEAQ (reference sequence). Trimming cost V 5 bases and J 3 bases, with 15 bases left between them. The CDR3: CASSPTGRETDTQYF. CDR3 DNA sequence: TGTGCCAGCAGCCCTACAGGGAGGGAGACAGATACGCAGTATTTT.

The genes are TRBV7-2 and TRBJ2-5, with a weak D call TRBD2 (7 bases). The length of the CDR3 is 16 residues. V lost 5 bases and J 1 base, leaving 17 bases between the germline ends. CDR1 is SGHTA and CDR2 is FQGNSA in the germline V gene. The CDR3 DNA follows: TGTGCCAGCAGCCCGGGGGCTAGCGGACCCCAAGAGACCCAGTACTTC. The encoded protein is CASSPGASGPQETQYF. Drawing the rest from reference TRBV7-2 and TRBJ2-5, the complete variable domain is GAGVSQSPSNKVTEKGKDVELRCDPISGHTALYWYRQSLGQGLEFLIYFQGNSAPDKSGLPSDRFSAERTGGSVSTLTIQRTQQEDSAVYLCASSPGASGPQETQYFGPGTRLLVL.

This clonotype was recorded many times. The chain couples TRBV12-3 or TRBV12-4 to TRBJ2-1; 14 bases are a match to TRBD2. CDR3 size: 15 residues. V was pared by 6 bases and J by 8 bases, with 6 bases of the junction left unmatched. CDR3 in amino acids: CASRLTSGRADEQFF. The CDR3 DNA follows: TGTGCCAGCAGGCTGACTAGCGGGAGGGCCGATGAGCAGTTCTTC.

In this sample, this clonotype turned up a few times. The V gene is TRBV12-3 or TRBV12-4, the J gene TRBJ2-3, with a possible D match to TRBD1 (6 bases). The CDR3 has 15 residues. V was trimmed by 3 bases and J by 2 bases, leaving 12 bases between them. The CDR3 is CASSLLTGTTDTQYF. CDR3 coding DNA: TGTGCCAGCAGTTTGCTTACAGGGACCACAGATACGCAGTATTTT.

The sample holds a few counts of this clonotype. Here the CDR3 reads CASSLTPVNSYGYTF. CDR3 DNA: TGTGCCAGCAGCTTAACCCCGGTGAACTCTTATGGCTACACCTTC. The chain combines TRBV11-2 with TRBJ1-2; D gene ambiguous. V was trimmed by 2 bases and J by 5 bases, leaving 15 bases between them. The CDR3 is made up of 15 amino acids. Germline CDR1 is SGHAT and CDR2 is FQNNGV.